These 24 T cell receptor beta chains originate from one sample sequenced in a study of T-cell memory formation after mild COVID-19. TCRdb called the 5' RACE reads again in MiXCR, with one record for every CDR3 protein. Here the sample spans about 320,000 distinct CDR3 sequences, approximately 14% being singletons. The specimen was PBMCs or a T cell subset sorted from them (not recorded which). The receptors derive from a man aged 18 to 29 who had mild COVID-19 (a few samples of this study predate the infection). Cell type and time point are not known.

This clonotype was recorded a few times. V usage is TRBV2 and J usage is TRBJ1-4; D perhaps matches TRBD1 (5 bases). Germline lookup yields CDR1 SNHLY and CDR2 FYNNEI. CDR3 length: 14 residues. Trimming stripped 5 bases from V and 3 bases from J, with 10 bases between. CDR3 coding DNA: TGTGCCAGCAGTTCAGGGCAAGCTAATGAAAAACTGTTTTTT. Residues: CASSSGQANEKLFF.

The chain has TRBV15 and TRBJ2-5, with unresolved D. CDR1 and CDR2 (germline): LNHNV, YYDKDF (reference sequence). The CDR3 is made up of 15 amino acids. Trimming stripped 0 bases from V and 2 bases from J, with 10 bases between. The CDR3 DNA reads as TGTGCCACCAGCAGAGATCGGCACAGACAAGAGACCCAGTACTTC. Protein: CATSRDRHRQETQYF. The complete variable domain, with remaining parts taken from reference TRBV15 and TRBJ2-5, reads DAMVIQNPRYQVTQFGKPVTLSCSQTLNHNVMYWYQQKSSQAPKLLFHYYDKDFNNEADTPDNFQSRRPNTSFCFLDIRSPGLGDTAMYLCATSRDRHRQETQYFGPGTRLLVL.

Ten or more counts support this clonotype. The genes are TRBV12-3 or TRBV12-4 and TRBJ2-1; maybe TRBD2 (5 bases). The CDR3 runs 12 residues. V was cut by 5 bases and J by 9 bases, with 11 bases left in between. For the CDR3, the DNA is TGTGCCAGCAGTGGGAGAGCTTCTGAGCAGTTCTTC. Translated, it gives CASSGRASEQFF.

The chain joins TRBV29-1 to TRBJ1-2, with a possible D match to TRBD1 (6 bases). The CDR3 consists of 13 residues. Germline V lookup: CDR1 SQVTM, CDR2 ANQGSEA. Trimming took off 3 bases at V and 6 bases at J, with 14 bases between the two ends. CDR3 residues: CSVDGQGFDGYTF. The CDR3 nucleotides are TGCAGCGTTGATGGGCAGGGGTTCGATGGCTACACCTTC.

On this clonotype itself: A single base separates this from a much larger clone, so it may be a read error. The chain joins TRBV4-2 to TRBJ1-2; TRBD1 is a possible D gene (6 bases). Trimming took 3 bases from V and 8 from J, leaving 16 bases between them. The V gene's germline CDR1 is LGHNA and CDR2 YNFKEQ. This CDR3 contains 14 residues. The CDR3 sequence: CASSHTGGVGGYTF. For the CDR3, the DNA is TGTGCCAGCAGCCACACCGGGGGCGTCGGGGGCTACACCTTC.

This rearrangement joins TRBV10-3 to TRBJ1-2; D unresolved. This CDR3 comprises 13 residues. V lost 0 bases and J 7 bases, leaving 9 bases between the germline ends. Per the germline V gene, CDR1 is ENHRY and CDR2 is SYGVKD. This CDR3 is CAISESGGRGYTF. CDR3 nucleotide sequence: TGTGCCATCAGTGAGTCGGGAGGCCGTGGCTACACCTTC.

This clonotype was recorded a few times. The chain joins TRBV5-1 to TRBJ1-1, with TRBD1 as a possible D gene (5 bases). The V gene lost 4 bases and the J gene lost 6 bases, with 13 bases spanning the gap. The V gene's germline CDR1 is SGHRS and CDR2 YFSETQ. CDR3 length: 13 residues. The CDR3 protein is CASSPQGIAEAFF. For the CDR3, the DNA is TGCGCCAGCAGCCCCCAGGGAATCGCTGAAGCTTTCTTT. The variable domain in full, with the rest retrieved from reference TRBV5-1 and TRBJ1-1, is KAGVTQTPRYLIKTRGQQVTLSCSPISGHRSVSWYQQTPGQGLQFLFEYFSETQRNKGNFPGRFSGRQFSNSRSEMNVSTLELGDSALYLCASSPQGIAEAFFGQGTRLTVV.

The chain has TRBV12-3 or TRBV12-4 and TRBJ1-2; a possible D gene is TRBD1 (6 bases). There are 13 residues in the CDR3. The V gene lost 6 bases and the J gene lost 4 bases, with 12 bases spanning the gap. CDR3 in DNA: TGTGCCAGCAGCCAGGGGAGGGCCTATGGCTACACCTTC. Amino acids: CASSQGRAYGYTF.

This clonotype was detected once. The gene calls are TRBV6-6 and TRBJ2-1; 10 bases agree with TRBD1. This CDR3 has 19 amino acids. CDR1 and CDR2 from the germline V gene are MNHNY and SVGAGI (reference sequence). V trimming: 2 bases; J trimming: 3 bases; junction bases outside the gene matches: 13. The DNA of the CDR3 is TGTGCCAGCAGTTACACCCCCTCAATGGACAGGGGGGTCTACAATGAGCAGTTCTTC. Protein product: CASSYTPSMDRGVYNEQFF.

This chain uses TRBV4-1 with TRBJ1-2, with D uncertain. Per germline, CDR1 MGHRA and CDR2 YSYEKL. The CDR3 is 14 amino acids. Trimming removed 0 bases from V and 4 bases from J, with 9 bases in between. The CDR3: CASSQDPGIYGYTF. The CDR3 coding sequence is TGCGCCAGCAGCCAAGATCCCGGGATCTATGGCTACACCTTC.

This sequence joins TRBV7-9 and TRBJ1-2; 8 nucleotides align to TRBD1. This CDR3 contains 14 residues. The V gene's germline CDR1 is SEHNR and CDR2 FQNEAQ (reference sequence). With 3 bases clipped from V and 6 bases from J, the junction kept 6 bases outside the gene matches. The CDR3 region is CASSLGTGAHGYTF. The CDR3 DNA reads TGTGCCAGCAGCTTGGGGACAGGAGCCCATGGCTACACCTTC.

The genes are TRBV5-6 and TRBJ2-3; 7 nucleotides align to TRBD2. This CDR3 is built from 14 residues. Germline CDR1 reads SGHDT; CDR2 reads YYEEEE. The trim removed 1 base at V and 4 bases at J, leaving 3 bases unmatched. DNA of the CDR3: TGTGCCAGCAGCTTGTGGACTAGGGCAGATACGCAGTATTTT. Amino acids: CASSLWTRADTQYF.

This clonotype was seen ten or more times. The chain joins TRBV5-1 to TRBJ2-7; 9 bases align to TRBD1. The V gene's germline CDR1 is SGHRS and CDR2 YFSETQ. This CDR3 comprises 14 residues. V lost 4 bases, J lost 6 bases, and 8 bases stayed unmatched. CDR3 loop: CASSPGTGFGEQYV. The CDR3 DNA is TGCGCCAGCAGCCCGGGGACAGGGTTTGGCGAGCAGTACGTC.

This clonotype has only a few counts. The chain combines TRBV6-6 with TRBJ1-1; TRBD1 might be the D (6 bases). Per the germline V gene, CDR1 is MNHNY and CDR2 is SVGAGI (reference sequence). The CDR3 is 12 amino acids. With 2 bases removed from V and 13 bases from J, the gap between germline ends came to 14 bases. Here the CDR3 reads CASSYLDRRGFF. The CDR3 DNA follows: TGTGCCAGCAGTTACCTGGACAGAAGAGGTTTCTTT.

This clonotype was counted only a few times. The chain employs TRBV24-1 and TRBJ2-5, with 9 positions matching TRBD2. This CDR3 region has 14 residues. V lost 3 bases to trimming and J lost 5 bases; unmatched junction nucleotides: 3. The germline CDR1 and CDR2 sequences are KGHDR and SFDVKD. CDR3 DNA: TGTGCCACCAGTGATGGGACTAGCAGGGAGACCCAGTACTTC. This sequence encodes CATSDGTSRETQYF.

This rearrangement joins TRBV12-3 or TRBV12-4 to TRBJ1-1; maybe TRBD1 (6 bases). This CDR3 region has 14 residues. Trimming took off 3 bases at V and 2 bases at J, with 10 bases between the two ends. In DNA form, the CDR3 reads TGTGCCAGCAGTTTTAGGACAGCCAACACTGAAGCTTTCTTT. Translating gives CASSFRTANTEAFF.

The gene calls are TRBV20-1 and TRBJ1-1; the D gene is possibly TRBD1 (5 bases). Trimming took off 5 bases at V and 4 bases at J, with 14 bases between the two ends. Per germline, CDR1 DFQATT and CDR2 SNEGSKA (reference sequence). The CDR3 has 13 amino acids. The CDR3 is CSAVRGGSTEAFF. Here the CDR3 DNA reads TGCAGTGCTGTTCGGGGGGGATCCACTGAAGCTTTCTTT.

This clonotype has more than one count but fewer than ten. V gene TRBV29-1 combines with J gene TRBJ2-3; D possibly corresponds to TRBD2 (5 bases). Germline CDR1 is SQVTM and CDR2 is ANQGSEA. The CDR3 covers 12 residues. The V end was cut by 1 base, the J end by 5 bases, with 7 bases between. The CDR3 region is CSVEGGLDTQYF. The CDR3, as DNA: TGCAGCGTTGAAGGCGGGCTAGATACGCAGTATTTT.

This clonotype was observed a handful of times. The chain employs TRBV2 and TRBJ2-7, with 7 nucleotides matching TRBD2. With 7 bases clipped from V and 2 bases from J, the junction kept 5 bases outside the gene matches. Germline lookup yields CDR1 SNHLY and CDR2 FYNNEI. This CDR3 contains 13 residues. The CDR3 region has the DNA TGTGCCAGCACCGGACTAGTAACCTACGAGCAGTACGTC. It encodes CASTGLVTYEQYV.

This clonotype was counted only a few times. The chain employs TRBV5-1 and TRBJ2-5, with 9 bases aligning to TRBD2. The junction had 7 bases not matched to a gene; V was cut back by 2 bases and J by 5 bases. The CDR3 is 15 amino acids. CDR1 and CDR2 from the germline V gene are SGHRS and YFSETQ. CDR3 sequence (DNA): TGCGCCAGCAGCTTAATAGCGGGGGCCCGGGAGACCCAGTACTTC. Amino acid sequence: CASSLIAGARETQYF.

This clonotype was picked up many times. The chain couples TRBV7-2 to TRBJ1-2; TRBD1 aligns across 9 bases. The germline V gene has CDR1 SGHTA and CDR2 FQGNSA. The CDR3 has 12 amino acids. The V segment lost 5 bases and the J segment 7 bases; nucleotides outside the gene matches: 2. The CDR3 sequence: CASSPTGGGYTF. The CDR3 nucleotides are TGTGCCAGCAGCCCGACAGGGGGTGGCTACACCTTC.

The table lists this clonotype with a few counts. The chain carries TRBV5-1 and TRBJ2-5; 9 nucleotides match TRBD2. Germline assignment: CDR1 SGHRS and CDR2 YFSETQ. Germline trimming cut 4 bases from V and 4 bases from J; bases unmatched to any gene: 5. This CDR3 is built from 14 residues. CDR3 protein: CASSQGTSSETQYF. The DNA for the CDR3 is TGCGCCAGCAGCCAAGGGACTAGCTCAGAGACCCAGTACTTC.

This clonotype was seen more than once but under ten times. V gene TRBV6-5 combines with J gene TRBJ2-7; 9 positions match TRBD1. The V and J ends lost 8 bases and 7 bases, in that order; junction bases with no gene match: 6. The CDR3 has 12 amino acids. Germline V gene lookup returns CDR1 MNHEY and CDR2 SVGAGI. CDR3 region: CASGDRVREQYF. DNA of the CDR3: TGTGCCAGCGGGGACAGGGTTAGGGAGCAGTACTTC.

The chain combines TRBV6-5 with TRBJ1-5; the D is unclear. This CDR3 region has 14 residues. V lost 5 bases to trimming and J lost 3 bases, with 11 bases between them. CDR1 and CDR2 (germline): MNHEY, SVGAGI. This CDR3 reads CASSTHRNNQPQHF. CDR3 nucleotide sequence: TGTGCCAGCAGTACCCACAGAAACAATCAGCCCCAGCATTTT.